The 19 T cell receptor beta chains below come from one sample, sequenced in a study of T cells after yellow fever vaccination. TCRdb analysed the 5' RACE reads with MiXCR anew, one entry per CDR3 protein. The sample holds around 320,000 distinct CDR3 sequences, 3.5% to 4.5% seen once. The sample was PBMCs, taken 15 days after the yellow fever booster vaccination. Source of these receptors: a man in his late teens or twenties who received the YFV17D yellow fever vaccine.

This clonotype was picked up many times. CDR3 loop: CASSGQGMYTEAFF. CDR3 in DNA: TGTGCCAGCAGTGGACAGGGGATGTACACTGAAGCTTTCTTT. The rearrangement joins TRBV12-3 or TRBV12-4 to TRBJ1-1, with 9 bases matching TRBD1. This CDR3 is built from 14 residues. V was pared by 5 bases and J by 3 bases, with 4 bases of the junction left unmatched.

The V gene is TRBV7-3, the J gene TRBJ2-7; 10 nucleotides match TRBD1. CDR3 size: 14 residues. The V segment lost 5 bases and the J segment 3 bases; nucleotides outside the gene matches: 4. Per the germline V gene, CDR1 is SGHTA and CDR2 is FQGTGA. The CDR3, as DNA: TGTGCCAGCAGCCATCGGACAGGGGGCTACGAGCAGTACGTC. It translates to CASSHRTGGYEQYV.

The CDR3 protein is CASRVSGGLSYEQYF. CDR3 bases: TGTGCCAGCAGAGTAAGCGGGGGGCTATCCTACGAGCAGTACTTC. This chain links TRBV6-5 with TRBJ2-7; TRBD2 agrees at 9 bases. Germline V CDR1 and CDR2: MNHEY, SVGAGI. This CDR3 region has 15 residues. The V segment lost 6 bases and the J segment 1 base; nucleotides outside the gene matches: 7.

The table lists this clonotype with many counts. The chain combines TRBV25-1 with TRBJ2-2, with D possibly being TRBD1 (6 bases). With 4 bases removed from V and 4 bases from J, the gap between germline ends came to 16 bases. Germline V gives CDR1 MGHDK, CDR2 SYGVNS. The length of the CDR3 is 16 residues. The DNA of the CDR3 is TGTGCCAGCAGTGTGGCCGGGACACCGACCACCGGGGAGCTGTTTTTT. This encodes CASSVAGTPTTGELFF.

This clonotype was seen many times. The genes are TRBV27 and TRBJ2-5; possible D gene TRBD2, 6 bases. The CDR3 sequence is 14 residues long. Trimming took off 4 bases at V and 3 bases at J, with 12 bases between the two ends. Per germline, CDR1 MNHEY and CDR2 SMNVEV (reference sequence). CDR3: CASSSRLVEETQYF. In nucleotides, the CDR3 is TGTGCCAGCAGTTCTAGACTAGTTGAAGAGACCCAGTACTTC.

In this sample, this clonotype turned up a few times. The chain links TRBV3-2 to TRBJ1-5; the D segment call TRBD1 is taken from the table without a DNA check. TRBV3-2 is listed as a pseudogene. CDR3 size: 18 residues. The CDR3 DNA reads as TGTGCCAGCAGCCAAGAAGAGGATTACAGGTTGAGCAATCAGCCCCAGCATTTT. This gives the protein CASSQEEDYRLSNQPQHF.

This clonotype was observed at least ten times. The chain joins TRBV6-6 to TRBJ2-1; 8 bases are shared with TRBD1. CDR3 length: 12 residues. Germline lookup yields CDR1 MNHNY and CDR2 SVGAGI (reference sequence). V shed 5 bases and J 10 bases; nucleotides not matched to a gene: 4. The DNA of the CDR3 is TGTGCCAGCAGTGGACAGGGAGACGAGCAGTTCTTC. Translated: CASSGQGDEQFF.

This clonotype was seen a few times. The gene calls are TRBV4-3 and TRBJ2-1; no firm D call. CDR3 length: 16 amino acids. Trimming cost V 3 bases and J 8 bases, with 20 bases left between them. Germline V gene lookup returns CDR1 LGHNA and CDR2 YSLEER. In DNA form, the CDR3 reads TGCGCCAGCAGCCAGCTCCTCGGGCCCCTAGGCGATGAGCAGTTCTTC. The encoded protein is CASSQLLGPLGDEQFF.

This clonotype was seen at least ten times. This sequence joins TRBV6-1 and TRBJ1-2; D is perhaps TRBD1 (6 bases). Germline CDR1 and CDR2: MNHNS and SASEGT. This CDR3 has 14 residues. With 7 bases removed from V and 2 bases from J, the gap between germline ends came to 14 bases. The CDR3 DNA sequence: TGTGCCAGCACCGAGGACAGCTTAAACTATGGCTACACCTTC. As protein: CASTEDSLNYGYTF.

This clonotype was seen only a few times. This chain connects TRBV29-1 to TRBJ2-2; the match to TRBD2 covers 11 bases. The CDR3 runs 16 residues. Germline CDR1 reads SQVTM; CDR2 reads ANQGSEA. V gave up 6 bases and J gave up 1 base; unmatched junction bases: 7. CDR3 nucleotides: TGCAGCGTCCGGTCCACTAGCGGGGGGAACACCGGGGAGCTGTTTTTT. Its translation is CSVRSTSGGNTGELFF.

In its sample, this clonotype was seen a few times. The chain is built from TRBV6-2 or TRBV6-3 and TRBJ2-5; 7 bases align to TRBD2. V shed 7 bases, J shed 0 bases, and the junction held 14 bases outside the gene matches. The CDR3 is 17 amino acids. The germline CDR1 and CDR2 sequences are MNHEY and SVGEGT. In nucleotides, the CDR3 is TGTGCCAGCACCTGGCGGGGGTCCCGGTTGTACCAAGAGACCCAGTACTTC. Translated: CASTWRGSRLYQETQYF.

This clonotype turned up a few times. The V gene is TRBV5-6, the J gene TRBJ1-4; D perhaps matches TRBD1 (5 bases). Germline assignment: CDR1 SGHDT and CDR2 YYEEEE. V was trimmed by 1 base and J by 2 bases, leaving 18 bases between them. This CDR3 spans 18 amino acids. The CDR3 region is CASSLSIDGGTTNEKLFF. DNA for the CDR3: TGTGCCAGCAGCTTGAGCATCGACGGGGGGACCACTAATGAAAAACTGTTTTTT.

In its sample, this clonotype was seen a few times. CDR3 protein: CASSQDRREDGYTF. DNA of the CDR3: TGTGCCAGCAGCCAAGATAGGCGGGAGGATGGCTACACCTTC. The rearrangement links TRBV3-1 to TRBJ1-2; no clear D gene. Trimming cost V 0 bases and J 6 bases, with 11 bases left between them. CDR3 length: 14 residues. CDR1 is LGHDT and CDR2 is YNNKEL in the germline V gene (reference sequence).

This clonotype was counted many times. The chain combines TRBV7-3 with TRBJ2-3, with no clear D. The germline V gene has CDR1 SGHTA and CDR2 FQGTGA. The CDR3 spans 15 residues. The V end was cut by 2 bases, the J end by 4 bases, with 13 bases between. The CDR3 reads CASSLLGMPADTQYF. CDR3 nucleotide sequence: TGTGCCAGCAGCTTACTAGGGATGCCCGCAGATACGCAGTATTTT. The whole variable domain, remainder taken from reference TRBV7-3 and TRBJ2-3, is GAGVSQTPSNKVTEKGKYVELRCDPISGHTALYWYRQSLGQGPEFLIYFQGTGAADDSGLPNDRFFAVRPEGSVSTLKIQRTERGDSAVYLCASSLLGMPADTQYFGPGTRLTVL.

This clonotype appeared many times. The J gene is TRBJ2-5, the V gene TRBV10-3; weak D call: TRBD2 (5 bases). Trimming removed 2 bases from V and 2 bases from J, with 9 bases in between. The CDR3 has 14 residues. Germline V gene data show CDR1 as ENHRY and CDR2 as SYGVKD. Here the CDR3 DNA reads TGTGCCATCAGTGAGCGGGGTACTCAAGAGACCCAGTACTTC. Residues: CAISERGTQETQYF.

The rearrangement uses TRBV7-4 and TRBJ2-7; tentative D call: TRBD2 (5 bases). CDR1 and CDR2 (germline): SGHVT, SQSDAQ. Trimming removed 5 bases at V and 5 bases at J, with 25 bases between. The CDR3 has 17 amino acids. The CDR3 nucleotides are TGTGCCAGCAGCACCCCTCTCCGGACGGGGAGCTTGGACGAGCAGTACGTC. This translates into CASSTPLRTGSLDEQYV.

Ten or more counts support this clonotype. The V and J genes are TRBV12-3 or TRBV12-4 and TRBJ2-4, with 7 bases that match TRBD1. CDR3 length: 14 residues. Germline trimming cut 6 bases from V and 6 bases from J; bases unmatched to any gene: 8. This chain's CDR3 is CASSSSTGRNIQYF. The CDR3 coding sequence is TGTGCCAGCAGCTCATCGACAGGGAGAAACATTCAGTACTTC.

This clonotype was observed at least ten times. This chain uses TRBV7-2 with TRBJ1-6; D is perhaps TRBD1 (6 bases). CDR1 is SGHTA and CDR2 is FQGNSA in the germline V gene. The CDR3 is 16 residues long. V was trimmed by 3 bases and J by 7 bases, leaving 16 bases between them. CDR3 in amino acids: CASSLGGPGLNSPLHF. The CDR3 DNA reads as TGTGCCAGCAGCTTGGGGGGGCCGGGGTTAAATTCACCCCTCCACTTT.

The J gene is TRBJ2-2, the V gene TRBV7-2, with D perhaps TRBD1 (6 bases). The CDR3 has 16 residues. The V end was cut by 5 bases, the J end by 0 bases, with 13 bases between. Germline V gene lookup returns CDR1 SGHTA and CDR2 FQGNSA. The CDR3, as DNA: TGTGCCAGCAGCCAACCGCGGACAGCGAACACCGGGGAGCTGTTTTTT. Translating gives CASSQPRTANTGELFF.